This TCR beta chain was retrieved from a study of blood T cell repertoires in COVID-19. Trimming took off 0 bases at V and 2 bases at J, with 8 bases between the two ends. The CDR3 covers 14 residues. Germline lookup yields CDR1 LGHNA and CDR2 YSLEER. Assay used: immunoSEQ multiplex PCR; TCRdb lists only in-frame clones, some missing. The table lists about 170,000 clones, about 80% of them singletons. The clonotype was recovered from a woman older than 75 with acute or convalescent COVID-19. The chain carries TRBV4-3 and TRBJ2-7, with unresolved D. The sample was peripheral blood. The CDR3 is CASSQDLAAYEQYF. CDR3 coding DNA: TGCGCCAGCAGCCAAGATCTGGCAGCCTACGAGCAGTACTTC.